What follows are 2 T cell receptor beta chains derived from one specimen sequenced in a study of cytomegalovirus exposure and HLA in healthy donors. In the PCR, 60 Vbeta and 13 Jbeta primers were used. Profiling relied on immunoSEQ multiplex PCR, and the TCRdb table lists in-frame clones only, not all of them. This sample has about 170,000 clones, with around 80% found just once. What was sequenced was PBMCs. Receptor source: a woman between 25 and 40 years old in good health and CMV-seropositive.

The rearrangement joins TRBV5-1 to TRBJ1-5; the D gene is possibly TRBD1 (5 bases). The CDR3 consists of 13 residues. Between the trimmed V and J ends, which lost 3 bases and 6 bases, there was a span of 10 bases. Per the germline V gene, CDR1 is SGHRS and CDR2 is YFSETQ. CDR3 sequence reads: CASSSSGGQPQHF. In DNA, the CDR3 is TGCGCCAGCAGCTCCTCCGGGGGTCAGCCCCAGCATTTT.

The chain combines TRBV5-5 with TRBJ2-2; 12 bases line up with TRBD2. V trimming: 2 bases; J trimming: 4 bases; junction bases outside the gene matches: 3. Per germline, CDR1 SGHKS and CDR2 YYEKEE (reference sequence). The CDR3 sequence is 16 residues long. The CDR3 spells CASSFGLAGPTGELFF. The CDR3 DNA is TGTGCCAGCAGCTTTGGACTAGCGGGACCCACCGGGGAGCTGTTTTTT. The full variable domain, rest sourced from reference TRBV5-5 and TRBJ2-2, is DAGVTQSPTHLIKTRGQQVTLRCSPISGHKSVSWYQQVLGQGPQFIFQYYEKEERGRGNFPDRFSARQFPNYSSELNVNALLLGDSALYLCASSFGLAGPTGELFFGEGSRLTVL.